A single sample gave rise to the 20 T cell receptor beta chains below, sequenced in a study of T-cell memory formation after mild COVID-19. One entry per CDR3 protein results from TCRdb running MiXCR on the 5' RACE reads. The sample consists of roughly 300,000 distinct CDR3 sequences, 7.5% to 9.5% of them appearing once. Sequencing was done on a sample of PBMCs or a T cell subset sorted from them (not recorded which). Receptors were obtained from a man aged 18 to 29 who had mild COVID-19 (a few samples of this study predate the infection). Cell type and time point are not known.

This clonotype showed up just a few times. The chain uses TRBV20-1 and TRBJ1-3; maybe TRBD1 (5 bases). The CDR3 is made up of 12 amino acids. Trimming took off 4 bases at V and 4 bases at J, with 8 bases between the two ends. Germline CDR1 reads DFQATT; CDR2 reads SNEGSKA (reference sequence). CDR3 loop: CSATTAGNTIYF. In DNA form, the CDR3 reads TGCAGTGCTACGACAGCCGGAAACACCATATATTTT.

This clonotype was observed once. V gene TRBV20-1 combines with J gene TRBJ2-7, with 7 bases identical to TRBD1. Germline V lookup: CDR1 DFQATT, CDR2 SNEGSKA (reference sequence). The V gene end was trimmed by 2 bases and the J gene end by 2 bases; junction bases not matched to a gene: 6. The CDR3 loop spans 14 amino acids. The CDR3 here is CSARRQGQTYEQYF. The CDR3 nucleotides read TGCAGTGCTAGACGACAGGGCCAGACCTACGAGCAGTACTTC.

Many counts were recorded for this clonotype. The chain couples TRBV29-1 to TRBJ1-1; TRBD1 is a possible D gene (5 bases). Trimming took off 5 bases at V and 2 bases at J, with 18 bases between the two ends. This CDR3 region has 15 residues. Germline lookup yields CDR1 SQVTM and CDR2 ANQGSEA. The chain's CDR3 is CSVSGDFGSNTEAFF. The DNA for the CDR3 is TGCAGCGTTTCCGGGGACTTCGGAAGTAACACTGAAGCTTTCTTT. Variable domain in full (rest from reference TRBV29-1 and TRBJ1-1): SAVISQKPSRDICQRGTSLTIQCQVDSQVTMMFWYRQQPGQSLTLIATANQGSEATYESGFVIDKFPISRPNLTFSTLTVSNMSPEDSSIYLCSVSGDFGSNTEAFFGQGTRLTVV.

In its sample, this clonotype was seen a few times. This rearrangement joins TRBV7-2 to TRBJ2-2; 7 bases are a match to TRBD1. The CDR3 contains 14 residues. Germline V lookup: CDR1 SGHTA, CDR2 FQGNSA. The trim removed 3 bases at V and 6 bases at J, leaving 4 bases unmatched. DNA for the CDR3: TGTGCCAGCAGCTTCCTAACAGGGGCCGGGGAGCTGTTTTTT. Its protein is CASSFLTGAGELFF.

The rearrangement uses TRBV11-2 and TRBJ1-2; possibly TRBD1 for D (6 bases). The germline V gene encodes CDR1 SGHAT and CDR2 FQNNGV. Trimming removed 5 bases at V and 5 bases at J, with 18 bases between. There are 15 residues in the CDR3. CDR3 nucleotides: TGTGCCAGCAGCGCATTAAAACAGGGCAGATATGGCTACACCTTC. Residues: CASSALKQGRYGYTF.

This clonotype was found many times. The chain links TRBV7-2 to TRBJ1-2, with a weak D call TRBD1 (5 bases). V lost 5 bases, J lost 1 base, and 11 bases lay in between. The germline V gene encodes CDR1 SGHTA and CDR2 FQGNSA. CDR3 size: 14 residues. CDR3 residues: CASSLRDLNYGYTF. The CDR3 DNA follows: TGTGCCAGCAGCCTACGGGACCTTAACTATGGCTACACCTTC.

Many counts were recorded for this clonotype. CDR3 loop: CASSQTTGETEAFF. DNA of the CDR3: TGCGCCAGCAGCCAGACGACAGGGGAGACTGAAGCTTTCTTT. The rearrangement uses TRBV4-3 and TRBJ1-1; 8 bases are shared with TRBD1. In germline, CDR1 is LGHNA, CDR2 YSLEER. V lost 3 bases, J lost 5 bases, and 5 bases stayed unmatched. The CDR3 contains 14 residues.

This rearrangement joins TRBV7-8 to TRBJ1-5; D is undetermined. V lost 5 bases and J lost 5, with 13 bases in between. The CDR3 contains 14 residues. The germline V gene encodes CDR1 SGHVS and CDR2 FQNEAQ. DNA for the CDR3: TGTGCCAGCAGCCTCCGCGACGGGGATCAGCCCCAGCATTTT. Protein sequence: CASSLRDGDQPQHF.

This clonotype was observed a handful of times. The chain links TRBV20-1 to TRBJ1-6; D is possibly TRBD1 (6 bases). V was trimmed by 7 bases and J by 8 bases, leaving 12 bases between them. This CDR3 has 12 residues. Germline assignment: CDR1 DFQATT and CDR2 SNEGSKA (reference sequence). CDR3 sequence reads: CSVLAGDSPLHF. CDR3 coding DNA: TGCAGTGTCTTGGCAGGGGATTCACCCCTCCACTTT.

The chain joins TRBV29-1 to TRBJ2-2; D call uncertain. The CDR3 is 12 residues long. Trimming took 4 bases from V and 6 from J, leaving 9 bases between them. The germline CDR1 and CDR2 sequences are SQVTM and ANQGSEA. The CDR3 DNA reads as TGCAGCGTTGTGCGGTCGTCCGGGGAGCTGTTTTTT. Amino acids: CSVVRSSGELFF.

This chain links TRBV12-3 or TRBV12-4 with TRBJ1-1; 8 nucleotides agree with TRBD1. The trim removed 9 bases at V and 4 bases at J, leaving 7 bases unmatched. The CDR3 runs 13 residues. CDR3 bases: TGTGCCAGTATGACTACAGGGGGCACTGAAGCTTTCTTT. Its translation is CASMTTGGTEAFF.

This chain uses TRBV29-1 with TRBJ2-1; 9 nucleotides align to TRBD2. V lost 3 bases to trimming and J lost 7 bases; unmatched junction nucleotides: 4. CDR1 is SQVTM and CDR2 is ANQGSEA in the germline V gene. The length of the CDR3 is 13 residues. The CDR3 DNA reads TGCAGCGTTGATGGCCTAGCGGGGAATGAGCAGTTCTTC. Translation: CSVDGLAGNEQFF.

Ten or more counts support this clonotype. V and J are TRBV5-4 and TRBJ1-4; the match to TRBD1 covers 7 bases. CDR1 is SGHNT, CDR2 YYREEE, per germline (reference sequence). With V trimmed by 0 bases and J by 4 bases, 0 bases remained unmatched. This CDR3 spans 14 amino acids. CDR3: CASSLDRGNEKLFF. CDR3 in DNA: TGTGCCAGCAGCTTGGACAGGGGTAATGAAAAACTGTTTTTT.

This clonotype was picked up a small number of times. This rearrangement joins TRBV18 to TRBJ2-3; D not resolved. CDR3 length: 16 residues. The V and J ends lost 0 bases and 2 bases respectively, with 12 bases between them. Germline V gene sequence: CDR1 KGHSH, CDR2 LQKENI. In DNA form, the CDR3 reads TGTGCCAGCTCACCACCGTTAGGGCCCCTCACAGATACGCAGTATTTT. Its protein product is CASSPPLGPLTDTQYF.

The chain is built from TRBV5-6 and TRBJ1-4, with D perhaps TRBD1 (6 bases). V was cut by 4 bases and J by 4 bases, with 11 bases left in between. The CDR3 is 14 amino acids. From germline, CDR1 is SGHDT and CDR2 YYEEEE. The CDR3 DNA reads as TGTGCCAGCAGCAAGGGGGACGGTAATGAAAAACTGTTTTTT. Protein product: CASSKGDGNEKLFF. The full variable domain, its missing parts supplied by reference TRBV5-6 and TRBJ1-4, is DAGVTQSPTHLIKTRGQQVTLRCSPKSGHDTVSWYQQALGQGPQFIFQYYEEEERQRGNFPDRFSGHQFPNYSSELNVNALLLGDSALYLCASSKGDGNEKLFFGSGTQLSVL.

This clonotype was detected many times. The V and J genes are TRBV7-3 and TRBJ1-5, with D possibly matching TRBD1 (5 bases). Per the germline V gene, CDR1 is SGHTA and CDR2 is FQGTGA. Trimming shortened V by 6 bases and J by 7 bases, and 16 bases separated the two germline ends. The CDR3 totals 14 residues. The DNA of the CDR3 is TGTGCCAGCAGACCAACAGGCCGAGGGCAGCCCCAGCATTTT. Translating gives CASRPTGRGQPQHF.

This clonotype has just a few counts. V and J are TRBV7-2 and TRBJ2-7, with D perhaps TRBD1 (5 bases). The CDR3 contains 16 residues. Germline V gives CDR1 SGHTA, CDR2 FQGNSA. The germline V and J ends were trimmed by 5 bases and 6 bases, with 23 bases remaining between them. The CDR3 sequence is CASSTDSTSRFFEQYF. The CDR3 DNA is TGTGCCAGCAGCACCGACAGCACTTCGAGGTTTTTCGAGCAGTACTTC.

This clonotype was counted a few times. The genes are TRBV24-1 and TRBJ2-1; perhaps TRBD1 as D (6 bases). V gave up 1 base and J gave up 0 bases, with 9 bases separating them. The germline V gene encodes CDR1 KGHDR and CDR2 SFDVKD. CDR3 length equals 16 residues. In DNA form, the CDR3 reads TGTGCCACCAGTGATTTCACAGGGAGCTCCTACAATGAGCAGTTCTTC. As protein: CATSDFTGSSYNEQFF.

Only a few counts were recorded for this clonotype. The V gene is TRBV13, the J gene TRBJ2-7, with D maybe TRBD1 (6 bases). The ends were cut back, 1 base at V and 2 bases at J, with 12 bases in the middle. From germline, CDR1 is PRHDT and CDR2 FYEKMQ (reference sequence). This CDR3 is built from 15 residues. CDR3 loop: CASSLVGAFPYEQYV. The DNA of the CDR3 is TGTGCCAGCAGCTTAGTGGGGGCGTTCCCCTACGAGCAGTACGTC.

The chain carries TRBV3-1 and TRBJ1-5; D remains ambiguous. The V gene lost 0 bases and the J gene lost 0 bases, with 27 bases spanning the gap. The CDR3 runs 22 residues. CDR1 and CDR2 from the germline V gene are LGHDT and YNNKEL (reference sequence). The CDR3 is CASSQDNRGREIQRDSNQPQHF. In DNA form, the CDR3 reads TGTGCCAGCAGCCAAGACAACCGTGGGCGAGAGATCCAGCGGGATAGCAATCAGCCCCAGCATTTT.